One sample yielded the 25 T cell receptor beta chains listed below, sequenced in a study of blood T cell repertoires in COVID-19. Assay used: immunoSEQ multiplex PCR; TCRdb lists only in-frame clones, some missing. The sample holds around 200,000 clones, roughly 89% seen once. Sequenced sample: peripheral blood. The receptors come from a woman aged 18-29 years who had recovered from COVID-19.

This chain joins TRBV2 and TRBJ1-1; the D gene is possibly TRBD1 (5 bases). Trimming removed 7 bases at V and 6 bases at J, with 15 bases between. This CDR3 is built from 13 residues. Germline CDR1 is SNHLY and CDR2 is FYNNEI. The CDR3 is CASNKDGRAEAFF. The CDR3 DNA reads as TGTGCCAGCAACAAAGATGGCAGGGCTGAAGCTTTCTTT.

This clone was seen a single time. The CDR3 protein is CASGEHLNYGYTF. The DNA of the CDR3 is TGTGCCAGCGGAGAGCATCTCAACTATGGCTACACCTTC. The V call is TRBV6-5, the J call TRBJ1-2; no definite D call. The CDR3 is 13 residues long. The germline CDR1 and CDR2 sequences are MNHEY and SVGAGI. V lost 8 bases, J lost 2 bases, and 12 bases lay in between.

This chain joins TRBV5-6 and TRBJ1-2; D gene unclear. Trimming shortened V by 4 bases and J by 4 bases, and 14 bases separated the two germline ends. This CDR3 has 14 amino acids. Looked up from germline, CDR1 is SGHDT and CDR2 is YYEEEE. The CDR3: CASSLGLSLYGYTF. CDR3 in DNA: TGTGCCAGCAGCCTCGGTCTGAGTCTCTATGGCTACACCTTC.

The gene calls are TRBV19 and TRBJ1-5; D call uncertain. V gave up 6 bases and J gave up 2 bases, with 11 bases separating them. The CDR3 runs to 14 residues. Germline-derived CDR1 and CDR2 are LNHDA and SQIVND (reference sequence). The CDR3 nucleotides are TGTGCCAGTAGGCGGAGGTCGGGCAATCAGCCCCAGCATTTT. This sequence encodes CASRRRSGNQPQHF.

V is TRBV5-6 and J is TRBJ2-3; 7 bases fit TRBD2. Germline V lookup: CDR1 SGHDT, CDR2 YYEEEE. Trimming at V came to 4 bases and at J to 2 bases, leaving 4 bases not matched to a gene. The CDR3 has 14 residues. CDR3 nucleotides: TGTGCCAGCAGCCCGCTAGCGGTCACAGATACGCAGTATTTT. It specifies CASSPLAVTDTQYF. Looking up the rest from reference TRBV5-6 and TRBJ2-3 gives the full variable domain: DAGVTQSPTHLIKTRGQQVTLRCSPKSGHDTVSWYQQALGQGPQFIFQYYEEEERQRGNFPDRFSGHQFPNYSSELNVNALLLGDSALYLCASSPLAVTDTQYFGPGTRLTVL.

The chain has TRBV24-1 and TRBJ2-3, with D possibly TRBD1 on 5 matching bases. Germline CDR1 reads KGHDR; CDR2 reads SFDVKD. This CDR3 has 14 amino acids. V was pared by 6 bases and J by 2 bases, with 11 bases between. CDR3: CATSPQGATDTQYF. The DNA of the CDR3 is TGTGCCACCAGTCCCCAGGGTGCCACAGATACGCAGTATTTT.

This clone occurred a few times. The V call is TRBV6-5, the J call TRBJ2-2, with 10 bases lining up with TRBD1. V gave up 6 bases and J gave up 5 bases; unmatched junction bases: 6. Germline V gene lookup returns CDR1 MNHEY and CDR2 SVGAGI. The CDR3 length is 15 residues. CDR3 loop: CASRGQGVYTGELFF. The CDR3 DNA reads TGTGCCAGCAGAGGACAGGGGGTTTATACCGGGGAGCTGTTTTTT.

The CDR3 here is CASSIAGVFRNTEAFF. The CDR3 region has the DNA TGTGCCAGTAGTATAGCCGGGGTATTCAGGAACACTGAAGCTTTCTTT. The V call is TRBV19, the J call TRBJ1-1; D gene unclear. CDR3 length equals 16 residues. The germline V gene has CDR1 LNHDA and CDR2 SQIVND (reference sequence). Between the trimmed V and J ends, which lost 1 base and 1 base, there was a span of 13 bases.

The rearrangement joins TRBV4-3 to TRBJ2-5; tentatively, D is TRBD1 (6 bases). V was cut by 4 bases and J by 5 bases, with 17 bases left in between. The germline V gene has CDR1 LGHNA and CDR2 YSLEER. The CDR3 is 15 amino acids. The CDR3 region has the DNA TGCGCCAGCAGCCGGGGGCCGAGGGGATGGGAGACCCAGTACTTC. Protein: CASSRGPRGWETQYF.

This chain uses TRBV4-1 with TRBJ2-1; TRBD2 might be the D (6 bases). From germline, CDR1 is MGHRA and CDR2 YSYEKL. V was pared by 4 bases and J by 4 bases, with 11 bases between. The CDR3 is 14 amino acids. The chain's CDR3 is CASSLGLPYNEQFF. In DNA, the CDR3 is TGCGCCAGCAGCCTCGGACTACCATACAATGAGCAGTTCTTC.

CDR3 sequence (DNA): TGCAGCGTTAGGGAGAATGGCGGGGAGCTGTTTTTT. It encodes CSVRENGGELFF. The chain recombines TRBV29-1 with TRBJ2-2; possibly TRBD2 for D (5 bases). The CDR3 consists of 12 residues. V lost 5 bases, J lost 7 bases, and 11 bases lay in between. Germline assignment: CDR1 SQVTM and CDR2 ANQGSEA.

The chain combines TRBV6-2 or TRBV6-3 with TRBJ1-5; possibly TRBD1 for D (5 bases). Germline CDR1 is MNHEY and CDR2 is SVGEGT. Deletions cut 3 bases from V and 5 bases from J, with 11 bases between. The CDR3 has 14 residues. The DNA of the CDR3 is TGTGCCAGCAGTTATAGGGGAGGGGATCAGCCCCAGCATTTT. As protein: CASSYRGGDQPQHF.

The CDR3 region has the DNA TGTGCCAGCACTCTCGACAGGGGCACTGAAGCTTTCTTT. It encodes CASTLDRGTEAFF. This chain uses TRBV7-9 with TRBJ1-1, with TRBD1 matching over 8 bases. There are 13 residues in the CDR3. The ends lost 7 bases at V and 4 bases at J; junction bases unmatched: 5. Per germline, CDR1 SEHNR and CDR2 FQNEAQ (reference sequence).

The chain is built from TRBV2 and TRBJ1-1; TRBD1 matches 8 bases. The CDR3 is 16 residues long. CDR1 and CDR2 (germline): SNHLY, FYNNEI. V trimming: 6 bases; J trimming: 3 bases; junction bases outside the gene matches: 12. The CDR3 reads CASRARDRGGDTEAFF. The CDR3 DNA sequence: TGTGCCAGCAGGGCACGAGACAGGGGAGGGGACACTGAAGCTTTCTTT.

This chain links TRBV19 with TRBJ1-2, with D hard to call. The CDR3 runs 14 residues. V lost 3 bases, J lost 1 base, and 9 bases lay in between. In germline, CDR1 is LNHDA, CDR2 SQIVND (reference sequence). The CDR3 region has the DNA TGTGCCAGTAGTATCTCCAGTGTTAACTATGGCTACACCTTC. It translates to CASSISSVNYGYTF.

The V gene is TRBV6-1, the J gene TRBJ1-2, with TRBD1 identical over 7 bases. After removal of 2 bases from V and 3 bases from J, the junction contained 0 bases not matched to a gene. CDR1 is MNHNS, CDR2 SASEGT, per germline. The CDR3 runs 13 residues. The CDR3 DNA sequence: TGTGCCAGCAGTGAAACAGGGGACTATGGCTACACCTTC. Its protein is CASSETGDYGYTF.

This clone was observed a few times. The rearrangement joins TRBV4-2 to TRBJ2-2; D is ambiguous. Per the germline V gene, CDR1 is LGHNA and CDR2 is YNFKEQ. The CDR3 has 14 amino acids. Deletions cut 4 bases from V and 7 bases from J, with 13 bases between. CDR3 sequence: CASSPRLPDGELFF. In nucleotides, the CDR3 is TGTGCCAGCAGCCCTAGACTGCCCGACGGGGAGCTGTTTTTT.

The chain carries TRBV7-9 and TRBJ2-1; perhaps TRBD1 as D (6 bases). Germline V gene sequence: CDR1 SEHNR, CDR2 FQNEAQ (reference sequence). V was shortened by 6 bases and J by 6 bases, with 12 bases between the two germline ends. The CDR3 totals 13 residues. CDR3 amino acids: CASRGLQGNEQFF. CDR3 nucleotide sequence: TGTGCCAGCAGGGGCCTACAGGGCAATGAGCAGTTCTTC.

The rearrangement uses TRBV5-1 and TRBJ1-1; D gene ambiguous. Germline CDR1 reads SGHRS; CDR2 reads YFSETQ. The length of the CDR3 is 13 residues. The ends were cut back, 1 base at V and 1 base at J, with 5 bases in the middle. The CDR3 loop is CASSLPGNTEAFF. In nucleotides, the CDR3 is TGCGCCAGCAGCTTGCCCGGGAACACTGAAGCTTTCTTT.

The chain recombines TRBV2 with TRBJ2-5, with D perhaps matching TRBD1 (5 bases). Trimming removed 6 bases from V and 2 bases from J, with 7 bases in between. In germline, CDR1 is SNHLY, CDR2 FYNNEI. This CDR3 comprises 12 residues. The CDR3 coding sequence is TGTGCCAGCAGCCGGACACAAGAGACCCAGTACTTC. Protein sequence: CASSRTQETQYF.

The chain is built from TRBV3-1 (or the pseudogene TRBV3-2) and TRBJ2-7; 9 nucleotides match TRBD1. In germline, CDR1 is LGHDT, CDR2 YNNKEL (reference sequence). V dropped 4 bases and J dropped 4; count of bases not matched to a gene: 2. The CDR3 loop spans 13 amino acids. The CDR3 sequence is CASSPGQGYEQYF. The CDR3 region has the DNA TGTGCCAGCAGCCCGGGACAGGGATACGAGCAGTACTTC.

V gene TRBV7-6 combines with J gene TRBJ1-3, with TRBD1 matching over 8 bases. Unmatched junction bases numbered 4, after V lost 5 bases and J lost 1 base. Germline V gene lookup returns CDR1 SGHVS and CDR2 FNYEAQ. This CDR3 has 15 amino acids. CDR3 residues: CASSPDRASGNTIYF. Written as DNA, the CDR3 is TGTGCCAGCAGCCCGGACAGGGCTTCTGGAAACACCATATATTTT.

The gene calls are TRBV5-1 and TRBJ1-1; 10 bases are a match to TRBD1. Germline lookup yields CDR1 SGHRS and CDR2 YFSETQ. The CDR3 spans 15 residues. Trimming at V came to 4 bases and at J to 1 base, leaving 4 bases not matched to a gene. The DNA of the CDR3 is TGCGCCAGCAGCGGGACAGGGGTAAAGAACACTGAAGCTTTCTTT. It translates to CASSGTGVKNTEAFF. The whole variable domain, filled in from reference TRBV5-1 and TRBJ1-1, reads KAGVTQTPRYLIKTRGQQVTLSCSPISGHRSVSWYQQTPGQGLQFLFEYFSETQRNKGNFPGRFSGRQFSNSRSEMNVSTLELGDSALYLCASSGTGVKNTEAFFGQGTRLTVV.

In DNA, the CDR3 is TGTGCCATGAAGGGACAGGGGGACAATGAGCAGTTCTTC. This gives the protein CAMKGQGDNEQFF. The V gene is TRBV10-3, the J gene TRBJ2-1, with 11 bases matching TRBD1. The length of the CDR3 is 13 residues. Germline V CDR1 and CDR2: ENHRY, SYGVKD. V gave up 9 bases and J gave up 5 bases; unmatched junction bases: 3.

This clone came up once. The chain links TRBV28 to TRBJ2-7; 8 bases align to TRBD1. J lost 4 bases, V lost 7 bases, and 3 bases had no gene match. Germline V gene data show CDR1 as MDHEN and CDR2 as SYDVKM. CDR3 length: 12 residues. The CDR3 bases are TGTGCCAGCACGGACAGGGCGTACGAGCAGTACTTC. It encodes CASTDRAYEQYF.